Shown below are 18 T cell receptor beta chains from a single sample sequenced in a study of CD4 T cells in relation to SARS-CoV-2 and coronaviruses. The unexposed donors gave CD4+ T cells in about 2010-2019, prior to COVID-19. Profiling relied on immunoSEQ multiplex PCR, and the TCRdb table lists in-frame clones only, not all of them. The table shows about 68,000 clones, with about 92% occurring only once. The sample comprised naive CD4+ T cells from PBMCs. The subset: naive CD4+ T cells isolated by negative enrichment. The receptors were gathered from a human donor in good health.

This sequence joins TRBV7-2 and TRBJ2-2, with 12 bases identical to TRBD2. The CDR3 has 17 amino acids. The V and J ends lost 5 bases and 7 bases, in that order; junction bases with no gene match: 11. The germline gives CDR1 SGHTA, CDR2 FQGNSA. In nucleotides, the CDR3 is TGTGCCAGCAGCCCACTTCTCCTAGCGGGGGGGATCGGGGAGCTGTTTTTT. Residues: CASSPLLLAGGIGELFF.

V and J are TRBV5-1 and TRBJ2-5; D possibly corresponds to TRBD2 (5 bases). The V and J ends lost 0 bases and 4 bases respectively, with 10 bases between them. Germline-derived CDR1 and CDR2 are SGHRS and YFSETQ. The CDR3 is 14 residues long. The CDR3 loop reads CASSLAGVGETQYF. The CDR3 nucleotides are TGCGCCAGCAGCTTGGCCGGGGTAGGAGAGACCCAGTACTTC. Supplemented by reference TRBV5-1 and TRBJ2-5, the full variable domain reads KAGVTQTPRYLIKTRGQQVTLSCSPISGHRSVSWYQQTPGQGLQFLFEYFSETQRNKGNFPGRFSGRQFSNSRSEMNVSTLELGDSALYLCASSLAGVGETQYFGPGTRLLVL.

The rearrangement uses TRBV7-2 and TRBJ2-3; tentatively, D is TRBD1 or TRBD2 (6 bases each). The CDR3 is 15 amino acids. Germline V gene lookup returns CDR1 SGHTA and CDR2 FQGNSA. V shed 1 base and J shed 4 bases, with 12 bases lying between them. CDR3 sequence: CASSLESGAPDTQYF. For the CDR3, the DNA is TGTGCCAGCAGCTTAGAGTCGGGGGCCCCAGATACGCAGTATTTT. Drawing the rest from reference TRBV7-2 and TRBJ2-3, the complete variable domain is GAGVSQSPSNKVTEKGKDVELRCDPISGHTALYWYRQSLGQGLEFLIYFQGNSAPDKSGLPSDRFSAERTGGSVSTLTIQRTQQEDSAVYLCASSLESGAPDTQYFGPGTRLTVL.

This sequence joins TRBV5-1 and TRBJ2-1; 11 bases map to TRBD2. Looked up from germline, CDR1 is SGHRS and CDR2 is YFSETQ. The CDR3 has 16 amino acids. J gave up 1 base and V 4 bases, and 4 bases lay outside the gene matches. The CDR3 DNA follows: TGCGCCAGCAGCAATAGCGGGAGGGCGTCCTACAATGAGCAGTTCTTC. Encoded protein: CASSNSGRASYNEQFF.

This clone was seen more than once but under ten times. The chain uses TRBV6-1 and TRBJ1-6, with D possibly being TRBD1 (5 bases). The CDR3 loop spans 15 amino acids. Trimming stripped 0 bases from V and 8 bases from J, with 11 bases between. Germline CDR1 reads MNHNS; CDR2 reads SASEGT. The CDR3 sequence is CASSEAGVAYSPLHF. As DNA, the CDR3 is TGTGCCAGCAGTGAAGCGGGGGTGGCGTATTCACCCCTCCACTTT.

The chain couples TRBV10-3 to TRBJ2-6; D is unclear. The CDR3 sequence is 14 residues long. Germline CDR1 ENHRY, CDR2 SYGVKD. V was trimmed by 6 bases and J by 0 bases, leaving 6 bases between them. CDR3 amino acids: CAIRSDSGANVLTF. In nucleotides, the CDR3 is TGTGCCATCAGATCAGACTCTGGGGCCAACGTCCTGACTTTC.

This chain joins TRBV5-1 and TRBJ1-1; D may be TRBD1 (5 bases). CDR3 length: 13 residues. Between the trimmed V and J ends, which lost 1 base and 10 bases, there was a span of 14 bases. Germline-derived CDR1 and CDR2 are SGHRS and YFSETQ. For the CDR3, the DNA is TGCGCCAGCAGCTTGACAGGTGGGGACCGAGCTTTCTTT. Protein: CASSLTGGDRAFF.

The CDR3: CASSRQVRTDTQYF. CDR3 in DNA: TGCGCCAGCAGCAGACAGGTTCGCACAGATACGCAGTATTTT. The chain employs TRBV5-1 and TRBJ2-3, with TRBD1 as a possible D gene (6 bases). Germline V lookup: CDR1 SGHRS, CDR2 YFSETQ. The CDR3 length is 14 residues. Trimming cost V 4 bases and J 1 base, with 10 bases left between them.

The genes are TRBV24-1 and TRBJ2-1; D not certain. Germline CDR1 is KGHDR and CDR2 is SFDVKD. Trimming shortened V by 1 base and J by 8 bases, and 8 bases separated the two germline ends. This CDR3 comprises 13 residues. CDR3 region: CATSDLLLDEQFF. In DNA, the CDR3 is TGTGCCACCAGTGATTTACTACTCGATGAGCAGTTCTTC.

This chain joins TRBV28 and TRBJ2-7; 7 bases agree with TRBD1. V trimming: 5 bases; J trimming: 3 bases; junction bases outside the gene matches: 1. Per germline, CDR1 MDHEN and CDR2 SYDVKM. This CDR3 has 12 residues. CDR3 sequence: CASSDRVYEQYF. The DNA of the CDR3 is TGTGCCAGCAGTGACAGGGTCTACGAGCAGTACTTC.

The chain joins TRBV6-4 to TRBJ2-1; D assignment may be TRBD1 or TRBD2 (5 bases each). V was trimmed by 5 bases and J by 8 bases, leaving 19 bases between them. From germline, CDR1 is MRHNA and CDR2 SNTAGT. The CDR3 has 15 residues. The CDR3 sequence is CASSRLGGTSDEQFF. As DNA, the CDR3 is TGTGCCAGCAGTCGCCTTGGGGGTACGTCAGATGAGCAGTTCTTC.

In DNA form, the CDR3 reads TGTGCCAGCCGCGGGGATGCCAAAAACATTCAGTACTTC. It translates to CASRGDAKNIQYF. The chain carries TRBV11-2 and TRBJ2-4, with a weak D call TRBD2 (6 bases). This CDR3 comprises 13 residues. Trimming pared 8 bases from V and 1 base from J, leaving 9 bases between. Germline V gene lookup returns CDR1 SGHAT and CDR2 FQNNGV.

Written as DNA, the CDR3 is TGTGCCTGGAGTGGATCCGCGACCTCCAATGGCTACACCTTC. Translating gives CAWSGSATSNGYTF. The rearrangement joins TRBV30 to TRBJ1-2; D gene unclear. Germline CDR1 is GTSNPN and CDR2 is SVGIG (reference sequence). Trimming pared 1 base from V and 6 bases from J, leaving 15 bases between. CDR3 length equals 14 residues.

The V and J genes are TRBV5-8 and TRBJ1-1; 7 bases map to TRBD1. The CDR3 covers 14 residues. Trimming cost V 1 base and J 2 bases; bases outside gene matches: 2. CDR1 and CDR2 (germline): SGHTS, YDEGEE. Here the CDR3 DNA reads TGTGCCAGCAGCTTGAACAGGGGAAACACTGAAGCTTTCTTT. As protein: CASSLNRGNTEAFF.

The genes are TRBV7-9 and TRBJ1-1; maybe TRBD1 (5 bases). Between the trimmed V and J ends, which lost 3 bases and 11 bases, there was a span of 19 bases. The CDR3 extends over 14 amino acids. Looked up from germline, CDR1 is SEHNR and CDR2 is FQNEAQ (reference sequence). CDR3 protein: CASSLQRGEANAFF. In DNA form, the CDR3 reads TGTGCCAGCAGCTTGCAGAGGGGCGAGGCGAACGCTTTCTTT. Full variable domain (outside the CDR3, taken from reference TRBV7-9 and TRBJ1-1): DTGVSQNPRHKITKRGQNVTFRCDPISEHNRLYWYRQTLGQGPEFLTYFQNEAQLEKSRLLSDRFSAERPKGSFSTLEIQRTEQGDSAMYLCASSLQRGEANAFFGQGTRLTVV.

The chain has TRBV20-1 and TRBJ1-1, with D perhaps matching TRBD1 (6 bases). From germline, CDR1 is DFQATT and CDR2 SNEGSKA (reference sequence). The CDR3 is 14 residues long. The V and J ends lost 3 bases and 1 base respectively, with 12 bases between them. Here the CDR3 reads CSASNIRGNTEAFF. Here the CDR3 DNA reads TGCAGTGCTAGTAATATCAGGGGGAACACTGAAGCTTTCTTT.

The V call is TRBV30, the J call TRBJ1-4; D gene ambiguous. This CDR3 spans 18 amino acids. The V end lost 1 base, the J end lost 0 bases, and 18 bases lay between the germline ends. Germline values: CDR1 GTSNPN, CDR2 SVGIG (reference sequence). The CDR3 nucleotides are TGTGCCTGGAGTGATATCAACCCAATACCCGCAACTAATGAAAAACTGTTTTTT. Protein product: CAWSDINPIPATNEKLFF.

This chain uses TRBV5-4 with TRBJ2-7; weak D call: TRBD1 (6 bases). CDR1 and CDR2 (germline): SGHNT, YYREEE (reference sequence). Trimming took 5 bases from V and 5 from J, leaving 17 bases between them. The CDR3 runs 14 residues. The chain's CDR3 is CASRLRAGEDEQYF. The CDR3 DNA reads TGTGCCAGCAGGTTGAGGGCAGGGGAAGACGAGCAGTACTTC.